This entry concerns a single T cell receptor (beta chain). Its binding antigen is unknown. No per-base quality is available; no much larger clone lies one base away. The sample belongs to a study of cytomegalovirus exposure and HLA in healthy donors (dated by TCRdb to 2017 to 2019). Regarding the research as a whole: An earlier analysis of 550 to 700 of the donors reported about 250 Gb of sequence data and some 120 million unique TCR beta sequences from 190 million or so T cells. Approximately 300 gigabases of sequencing data and around 88 million unique TCR sequences made up an early release that covered approximately 620 HLA-typed donors. The genetic ancestry cluster associated with self-reported Caucasian donors included approximately 85% of the roughly 400 genotyped donors. The study aimed to test whether signatures of past pathogen exposure could be identified by cataloging public T cell receptors. The study used immunosequencing to profile the T cell repertoires of approximately 640 subjects and linked those repertoires to cytomegalovirus serostatus. Besides the first cohort of approximately 670 subjects, a separate validation cohort made up of over 95 different subjects was used. High-throughput TCR immunosequencing, statistical association of individual TCRs with disease status, and machine learning were combined to predict cytomegalovirus infection status. To study patterns of TCR occurrence, a later analysis re-analyzed previously published TCR beta repertoires from hundreds of donors and added high-resolution HLA genotyping. Rather than drawing on any new phenotypic data, the later analysis identified candidate immune exposures from TCR beta sequences and the way those sequences occurred across donors. An earlier analysis of 500 to 750 of the donors applied high-throughput TCR beta sequencing to assess whether each TCR beta V gene segment acted as functional or pseudogenic. Donor age, sex, ethnicity and CMV serostatus were collected together with the repertoire data. Genome-wide SNP genotypes for about three fifths of the roughly 670 donors were used in a later genetic analysis, which treated that subset as a discovery cohort. Every discovery cohort repertoire had been produced on one sequencing platform. Both class I and class II loci were covered by HLA typing, at four-digit resolution. The number of donors typed differed by locus, with 629-630 for A, B, C, DRB1 and DQB1, around 500 for DQA1, approximately 570 for DPA1, and 400 to 490 for DPB1. Roughly 5 DR-DQ haplotypes were treated as single units for association and clustering because of strong linkage in the cohort. Across roughly 420 genotyped donors of the cohort, an average of approximately 200,000 unique TCR beta nucleotide sequences per donor were sequenced, and approximately 17% of those sequences were non-productive.

The CDR3, from cysteine to phenylalanine, totals 14 residues. Here the CDR3 DNA is all that survives: 42 bases in frame from base 1. Trimming at the junction amounts to 6 bases on V and 6 bases on J, and the germline ends lie 18 bases apart. The full study reports these points: A further reported finding was that TCR beta sequences accurately predicted the HLA-A and HLA-B alleles for most subjects in the first cohort. An association between a missense DCLRE1C variant and V-gene and J-gene trimming of TCR beta chains was found in a later genetic analysis and replicated in an independent cohort. In a later analysis, HLA-associated TCR beta chains showed more clonal expansion and lower generation probabilities than non-associated chains that were equally common. Most TCR sequences were seen in very few donors, while some public TCRs were found in many individuals. Sequencing depth was assumed to be roughly uniform across donors in the presence/absence analyses, though that assumption may not hold. Over 15 rarely observed V segments, including chromosome 9 orphons, were excluded from the earlier analysis of several hundred of the donors because counts were too low. Specific HLA alleles were associated with around 18,000 TCR beta sequences at a false discovery rate of 0.05 in a later analysis. Assigning TCR associations to individual alleles was difficult when HLA alleles, especially DR and DQ, strongly co-occurred. The classifier was reported to diagnose cytomegalovirus status with high specificity and sensitivity in both the original and validation cohorts. Three of the identified cytomegalovirus-associated TCR beta chains were confirmed in vitro to be specific for cytomegalovirus antigens. Because the 87-base-pair reads could not distinguish some IMGT-functional V segments, including TRBV6-2 and TRBV6-3, those segments were excluded. In a later analysis, most CMV-associated TCR beta chains were found to appear HLA-restricted, with HLA associations seemingly driven largely by CMV exposure. It was suggested by the authors that the approach could potentially be generalized to other disease states and immunological phenotypes. In a later analysis, TCR association rates were found to vary across HLA loci, with the most associated TCRs seen for DRB1 alleles and the fewest for HLA-C alleles. According to a later genetic analysis, donors in an Asian-associated ancestry cluster had fewer N-insertions in productive TCRs than the approximately 630-donor mean. Linkage disequilibrium might explain the correlated functional status among segregating V segments, but an unknown experimental factor could not be ruled out. For the cohort, immune exposure information was limited to CMV serostatus. The study gave a list of 150 to 200 TCR beta chains associated with cytomegalovirus. Several of the top co-occurrence clusters appeared to be linked to parvovirus B19, influenza, CMV and Epstein-Barr virus, according to a later analysis. Because HLA typing was missing for some donors at each locus, association tests included only the typed subset. The sequencing pipeline was judged likely to have produced a cluster of highly shared sequence variants as a technical artifact. Broadly in line with IMGT annotations, most TCR beta V segments showed up in productive rearrangements about 87% or about 30% of the time in an earlier analysis of about 500 of the donors. The cohort was sequenced for TCR beta chains only, and without alpha or paired-chain data the features that could be detected were limited.

The cohort was made up of about 670 healthy bone marrow donors. Cohort members were all nominally healthy when sampled, although unrecorded immune exposures were likely present. The donor tested CMV seronegative, placing the donor among the 350 to 400 seronegative members of the cohort. Each donor provided a peripheral blood sample, and peripheral blood mononuclear cells were used for TCR beta sequencing. Genomic DNA extraction from the blood cell samples was performed with the Qiagen DNeasy Blood Extraction Kit. The library was generated by the immunoSEQ multiplex PCR assay. The multiplex PCR relied on a mix of 60 forward primers for TCR Vbeta segments and 13 reverse primers for TCR Jbeta segments. The CDR3 region of rearranged TCR beta genes was amplified from genomic DNA with a multiplex PCR assay. The amplified TCR beta libraries were sequenced on the Illumina HiSeq System as 87-base-pair reads. In the original analysis: A later analysis counted tens of millions of unique TCR beta chains across the 550 to 800 repertoires, and 9.5 million to 11 million of these chains were shared by at least two donors. A nearest-neighbor algorithm error-corrected the raw reads and collapsed the reads into unique sequences, merging closely related sequences to remove PCR and sequencing errors. To assign V, D and J gene segments, CDR3 sequences were aligned to IMGT reference sequences. For a sequence to be retained, a match of at least six nucleotides was required to both a V gene segment and a J gene segment. Rearrangements were classified as productive when the CDR3 lacked stop codons and remained in frame with V and J, and all other rearrangements were classified as non-productive. Following IMGT convention, CDR3 was defined as the stretch from the second conserved V-encoded cysteine up to the conserved J-encoded phenylalanine. The earlier analysis of 587 of the donors excluded any sequence lacking an unambiguous match to a single V gene segment. An earlier analysis of several hundred of the donors classified V segments as functional when productive rearrangements were above 56.7% and as segregating when the standard deviation between donors was above 5%. A statistical classification framework was developed to diagnose cytomegalovirus status using the catalog of TCR beta chain sequences. V and J gene assignment, in a later analysis, came from comparing TCR nucleotide sequences with IMGT/GENE-DB human TR gene sequences. A later analysis assigned CDR3 sequences and most-parsimonious VDJ recombination scenarios with the TCRdist pipeline. A later analysis defined each TCR beta chain by its CDR3 amino acid sequence plus V-gene family, and excluded reads lacking a unique V-gene family. A later analysis removed 450 to 600 highly shared, low-generation-probability nucleotide sequences to deal with suspected cross-contamination and a sequencing artifact. For each public chain, a later analysis derived a clonal expansion index from normalized ranks of inferred template counts within each repertoire. In a later analysis, generation probabilities were computed with a VDJ recombination model fitted to out-of-frame rearrangements, and the resulting probabilities were checked against IGoR. Hypergeometric tests were used in a later analysis to score TCR-TCR, TCR-HLA and TCR-CMV co-occurrence, with a repertoire-size bias correction applied to the TCR pairs. In a later analysis, false discovery rates were estimated by permuting HLA or CMV assignments 20 times. In a later analysis, co-occurring TCRs were grouped using DBSCAN, and TCRdist sequence similarity was added for clustering within HLA-allele-positive subsets. Repertoires with fewer than 30,000 or more than 120,000 public chains, plus five repertoires with anomalous nucleotide sharing, were excluded from co-occurrence clustering. The clones in this table, taken by TCRdb from immuneACCESS, are in-frame only. Not every clone is retained; where verified, under half of the shortfall comes from an unresolved V gene, and the cause of the rest is unknown. D and trimming come from the DNA, and the V and J calls and clone size come from that table. The sample data list some 130,000 clones, and roughly 80% of these were observed just once. Of the sample, 2% to 3% falls within the top ten clones.

Sequencing was carried out using PBMCs. The chain is encoded by TRBV5-3 joined to TRBJ1-1; the D gene cannot be named for sure. TRBV5-3 is labeled an ORF, and its function is uncertain. The clonotype was recovered from a man aged 25-45 years in good health and CMV-seronegative. The CDR3 region has the sequence CARTPLGERAEAFF. The DNA reads TGTGCCAGAACCCCTTTGGGTGAGCGGGCTGAAGCTTTCTTT.